The rows below give T cell receptor beta chains drawn from one sample of a study of T cell responses to AZD1222 COVID-19 vaccine. The repertoire was sequenced with immunoSEQ multiplex PCR; TCRdb's copy has only in-frame clones and lacks some. The top ten clones hold less than 0.65% of a sample with 250,000 to 300,000 clones, 90% to 95% of them seen once. This specimen consisted of peripheral blood, obtained 28 days after the second AZD1222 dose. These receptors originate from an adult who received the AZD1222 COVID-19 vaccine. Both conserved end residues are trimmed from each CDR3. Each record gives: CDR3 protein, V gene, J gene, D gene, clone size. A D gene is named only where the DNA matches it firmly. Part of the rows lack a size; the others show once, few, many or a class for expanded clones.

CDR3: ASSLGSGRAKQY; V: TRBV5-1; J: TRBJ2-7; D: TRBD2; size: -
CDR3: ASSNTGVNTEAF; V: TRBV18; J: TRBJ1-1; D: TRBD1; size: -
CDR3: ASRLIRGISYNEQF; V: TRBV11-3; J: TRBJ2-1; D: -; size: -
CDR3: ASSWGHSSGGYT; V: TRBV5-6; J: TRBJ1-2; D: -; size: -
CDR3: ASSFGQGSSYEQY; V: TRBV27; J: TRBJ2-7; D: -; size: -
CDR3: AISDPRGPGETQY; V: TRBV10-3; J: TRBJ2-5; D: -; size: once
CDR3: ASRPGLAGPYEQY; V: TRBV2; J: TRBJ2-7; D: TRBD2; size: once
CDR3: ASSLAPTTGELF; V: TRBV7-8; J: TRBJ2-2; D: -; size: once
CDR3: ASSQGGQGSNEQF; V: TRBV3-1/TRBV3-2; J: TRBJ2-1; D: TRBD1; size: -
CDR3: ASSTGSGHTEAF; V: TRBV28; J: TRBJ1-1; D: -; size: -
CDR3: ASSDGGANQPQH; V: TRBV25-1; J: TRBJ1-5; D: -; size: once
CDR3: ASSPRLAGDNEQF; V: TRBV3-1/TRBV3-2; J: TRBJ2-1; D: TRBD2; size: -
CDR3: ASSFTGDYEQY; V: TRBV5-1; J: TRBJ2-7; D: TRBD1; size: -
CDR3: ASSHFGGHTEAF; V: TRBV6-6; J: TRBJ1-1; D: -; size: -
CDR3: ASSFGDRGYGYT; V: TRBV28; J: TRBJ1-2; D: -; size: -
CDR3: ASSSGGTTDTQY; V: TRBV5-1; J: TRBJ2-3; D: TRBD2; size: -
CDR3: ASSSPGQGNQYTIY; V: TRBV28; J: TRBJ1-3; D: TRBD1; size: few
CDR3: ASSRGQYFSGYT; V: TRBV3-1/TRBV3-2; J: TRBJ1-2; D: -; size: once
CDR3: ASSLVGHSQETQY; V: TRBV28; J: TRBJ2-5; D: -; size: -
CDR3: ASQTPPPGDNYGYT; V: TRBV28; J: TRBJ1-2; D: -; size: -
CDR3: ASRATQGQNYGYT; V: TRBV21-1; J: TRBJ1-2; D: -; size: -
CDR3: ASGPRNTEAF; V: TRBV12-3/TRBV12-4; J: TRBJ1-1; D: -; size: -
CDR3: ASSVDNLNTEAF; V: TRBV9; J: TRBJ1-1; D: -; size: -
CDR3: SASVETGSSYEQY; V: TRBV20-1; J: TRBJ2-7; D: TRBD1; size: -
CDR3: ASSLQGAEGYGYT; V: TRBV5-6; J: TRBJ1-2; D: TRBD1; size: -
CDR3: ASSFPATQIVF; V: TRBV28; J: TRBJ1-4; D: -; size: -
CDR3: ASSFRRGFEAF; V: TRBV27; J: TRBJ1-1; D: -; size: -
CDR3: ASSDSNQPQH; V: TRBV18; J: TRBJ1-5; D: -; size: -
CDR3: AWSVGGDQPQH; V: TRBV30; J: TRBJ1-5; D: TRBD1; size: -
CDR3: ASSSGTPTRETQY; V: TRBV2; J: TRBJ2-5; D: -; size: -
CDR3: ASSGGSGSWSDTQY; V: TRBV2; J: TRBJ2-3; D: TRBD2; size: -
CDR3: ASSPRQGTYTEAF; V: TRBV7-2; J: TRBJ1-1; D: TRBD1; size: -
CDR3: ASSPGSDPEKLF; V: TRBV5-1; J: TRBJ1-4; D: -; size: -
CDR3: AISPGQPYGYT; V: TRBV10-3; J: TRBJ1-2; D: -; size: -
CDR3: ASSEASSYEQY; V: TRBV6-1; J: TRBJ2-7; D: -; size: -
CDR3: ASSPRVAGSYEQY; V: TRBV5-4; J: TRBJ2-7; D: TRBD2; size: once
CDR3: ASSQKRGAEGVGQPQH; V: TRBV10-1; J: TRBJ1-5; D: -; size: once
CDR3: ASSPIAGGGTDTQY; V: TRBV27; J: TRBJ2-3; D: TRBD2; size: -
CDR3: ASKILPGGGELF; V: TRBV2; J: TRBJ2-2; D: TRBD1; size: -
CDR3: ASRDDRVNRNTIY; V: TRBV6-6; J: TRBJ1-3; D: TRBD1; size: once
CDR3: ASSSVGNTEAF; V: TRBV5-1; J: TRBJ1-1; D: -; size: -
CDR3: ASSLYRPNQPQH; V: TRBV6-2/TRBV6-3; J: TRBJ1-5; D: -; size: -
CDR3: AQGDRGNSPLH; V: TRBV5-4; J: TRBJ1-6; D: TRBD1; size: once
CDR3: ASTGTVGQPQH; V: TRBV2; J: TRBJ1-5; D: TRBD1; size: -
CDR3: ASSFLRLDGEQY; V: TRBV11-2; J: TRBJ2-7; D: -; size: -
CDR3: ASSRHGWAGEQF; V: TRBV3-1/TRBV3-2; J: TRBJ2-1; D: -; size: -
CDR3: ASTSGSSEAF; V: TRBV3-1/TRBV3-2; J: TRBJ1-1; D: -; size: -
CDR3: ASSGGQLETQY; V: TRBV11-2; J: TRBJ2-5; D: TRBD1; size: -
CDR3: ASSPQGSNQPQH; V: TRBV28; J: TRBJ1-5; D: -; size: -
CDR3: ASSPMWAGADGYT; V: TRBV7-8; J: TRBJ1-2; D: -; size: -
CDR3: ASWVGQNTEAF; V: TRBV6-5; J: TRBJ1-1; D: -; size: -